Listed below are T cell receptor beta chains from one sample, sequenced in a study of blood T cell repertoires in COVID-19. Clones were read by immunoSEQ multiplex PCR, and TCRdb kept only the in-frame ones, dropping some. Of around 160,000 clones detected, approximately 87% appear once; the ten largest clones hold around 6.1%. Sequencing was carried out using peripheral blood. These receptors originate from an elderly man with acute or convalescent COVID-19. The CDR3 runs from the conserved cysteine through the conserved F or W. D genes are given only for firm matches. The size field is filled for only some rows; it gives once, few, many or a size class.

j_call d_call clone_size v_call cdr3_aa cdr3_nt
TRBJ2-1 TRBD2 . TRBV5-1 CASSLVGAGEASQFF TGCGCCAGCAGCTTGGTAGGGGCGGGGGAGGCCTCGCAGTTCTTC
TRBJ2-1 TRBD2 . TRBV28 CASYLAGPPNEQFF TGTGCCAGCTACCTAGCGGGTCCTCCCAATGAGCAGTTCTTC
TRBJ1-6 TRBD1 . TRBV9 CASSAGTGGGNSPLHF TGTGCCAGCAGCGCTGGGACAGGGGGAGGGAATTCACCCCTCCACTTT
TRBJ2-5 . . TRBV2 CASSGQTGETQYF TGTGCCAGCAGTGGACAGACGGGAGAGACCCAGTACTTC
TRBJ2-7 TRBD2 . TRBV2 CASSVSGGFSYEQYF TGTGCCAGCAGTGTTAGCGGGGGGTTCTCCTACGAGCAGTACTTC
TRBJ1-1 TRBD1 . TRBV7-2 CASSSQGGSTEAFF TGTGCCAGCAGCTCACAGGGGGGGAGCACTGAAGCTTTCTTT
TRBJ1-2 TRBD1 . TRBV10-3 CAINGQGDGYTF TGTGCCATCAACGGACAGGGCGACGGCTACACCTTC
TRBJ1-3 . . TRBV4-2 CASSQDAGTGNTIYF TGTGCCAGCAGCCAAGATGCGGGCACTGGAAACACCATATATTTT
TRBJ1-6 TRBD1 few TRBV2 CASSGQGGSPLHF TGTGCCAGCAGTGGCCAGGGGGGTTCACCCCTCCACTTT
TRBJ2-7 TRBD1 . TRBV6-6 CASLGTAPSEQYF TGTGCCAGTTTGGGGACAGCCCCTTCCGAGCAGTACTTC
TRBJ1-3 . . TRBV21-1 CASSKDPGSNTIYF TGTGCCAGCAGCAAAGATCCAGGGTCGAACACCATATATTTT
TRBJ2-1 TRBD2 . TRBV2 CASKTSGGPSVEQFF TGTGCCAGCAAGACTAGCGGGGGACCCTCTGTTGAGCAGTTCTTC
TRBJ2-1 TRBD2 . TRBV7-7 CASSLGTSGGTYNEQFF TGTGCTAGCAGCTTGGGGACTAGCGGGGGGACCTACAATGAGCAGTTCTTC
TRBJ2-7 TRBD2 . TRBV2 CASSERGGYEQYF TGTGCCAGCAGTGAACGGGGGGGGTACGAGCAGTACTTC
TRBJ2-5 TRBD2 . TRBV3-1/TRBV3-2 CASSQGTSGSGETQYF TGTGCCAGCAGCCAGGGGACTAGCGGGAGCGGTGAGACCCAGTACTTC
TRBJ2-7 TRBD1 . TRBV5-1 CASSPVATGVNEQYF TGCGCCAGCAGCCCGGTTGCGACAGGGGTGAACGAGCAGTACTTC
TRBJ1-6 . . TRBV28 CASRNEQRNSPLHF TGTGCCAGCCGTAATGAACAGAGAAATTCACCCCTCCACTTT
TRBJ1-6 . . TRBV24-1 CATSDSYNSPLHF TGTGCCACCAGTGACAGTTATAATTCACCCCTCCACTTT
TRBJ1-5 TRBD1 . TRBV3-1/TRBV3-2 CASSQTGGNQPQHF TGTGCCAGCAGCCAAACAGGGGGCAATCAGCCCCAGCATTTT
TRBJ1-4 . . TRBV6-5 CASSYAGATNEKLFF TGTGCCAGCAGTTACGCAGGGGCCACTAACGAAAAACTGTTTTTT
TRBJ2-7 TRBD1 . TRBV7-8 CASSLPSGTVSYEQYF TGTGCCAGCAGCTTACCCTCCGGGACAGTCTCCTACGAGCAGTACTTC
TRBJ1-2 . . TRBV6-5 CASSYLDGGGGYTF TGTGCCAGCAGTTACTTAGACGGGGGAGGAGGCTACACCTTC
TRBJ1-2 . . TRBV6-5 CASTPFRGYGYTF TGTGCCAGCACCCCTTTCAGGGGCTATGGCTACACCTTC
TRBJ1-6 TRBD1 . TRBV15 CATSRDRDRVSPLHF TGTGCCACCAGCAGAGATCGCGACAGGGTATCACCCCTCCACTTT
TRBJ2-1 TRBD2 once TRBV28 CASSPAGYNEQFF TGTGCCAGCTCCCCAGCGGGGTACAATGAGCAGTTCTTC
TRBJ1-6 . once TRBV3-1/TRBV3-2 CASSHAARVTGSPLHF TGTGCCAGCAGCCACGCCGCCAGGGTGACGGGTTCACCCCTCCACTTT
TRBJ2-5 TRBD2 . TRBV6-2/TRBV6-3 CASSPTSGGSYQYF TGTGCCAGCAGCCCGACTAGCGGGGGGTCCTACCAGTACTTC
TRBJ2-5 . . TRBV24-1 CATTPGVKETQYF TGTGCCACCACCCCAGGGGTAAAAGAGACCCAGTACTTC
TRBJ2-7 TRBD2 . TRBV4-2 CASSQGLAGAYEQYF TGTGCCAGCAGCCAAGGACTAGCGGGAGCCTACGAGCAGTACTTC
TRBJ2-3 . once TRBV12-3/TRBV12-4 CASRPTSTDTQYF TGTGCCAGCAGACCGACTAGCACAGATACGCAGTATTTT
TRBJ1-4 . . TRBV5-1 CASSLDSPNEKLFF TGCGCCAGCAGCTTGGACAGCCCGAATGAAAAACTGTTTTTT
TRBJ2-1 . once TRBV2 CASSEAGLSYNEQFF TGTGCCAGCAGTGAAGCGGGGCTCTCCTACAATGAGCAGTTCTTC
TRBJ1-6 TRBD1 . TRBV30 CAWTLKGTGGFSPLHF TGTGCCTGGACCCTAAAGGGGACAGGGGGCTTCTCACCCCTCCACTTT
TRBJ2-1 . . TRBV6-1 CASSELGDEQFF TGTGCCAGCAGTGAACTCGGAGATGAGCAGTTCTTC
TRBJ1-2 TRBD1 . TRBV7-2 CASRKTGANYGYTF TGTGCCAGCCGAAAGACAGGGGCGAACTATGGCTACACCTTC
TRBJ2-4 TRBD1 . TRBV28 CASSPPGTGVADQENIQYF TGTGCCAGCAGTCCCCCCGGGACAGGGGTCGCGGACCAGGAAAACATTCAGTACTTC
TRBJ1-2 TRBD1 . TRBV5-1 CASSLEGAFYGYTF TGCGCCAGCAGCTTGGAGGGGGCGTTTTATGGCTACACCTTC
TRBJ2-7 . . TRBV28 CASSLVRTAYEQYF TGTGCCAGCAGTTTAGTAAGGACAGCCTACGAGCAGTACTTC
TRBJ2-7 TRBD2 few TRBV5-1 CASSLAGGANFYEQYF TGCGCCAGCAGCTTGGCCGGGGGGGCCAACTTCTACGAGCAGTACTTC
TRBJ1-1 TRBD1 . TRBV2 CASRGQGNTEAFF TGTGCCAGCCGGGGACAGGGGAACACTGAAGCTTTCTTT
TRBJ2-1 TRBD2 once TRBV28 CASSPSGRYNEQFF TGTGCCAGCAGTCCTAGCGGGAGGTACAATGAGCAGTTCTTC
TRBJ1-2 . . TRBV18 CASSPNREGGYTF TGTGCCAGCTCACCAAACAGGGAAGGTGGCTACACCTTC
TRBJ2-3 . . TRBV5-5 CASSLVTDTQYF TGTGCCAGCAGCTTGGTAACAGATACGCAGTATTTT
TRBJ2-3 TRBD1 . TRBV27 CASRLGGQGFTDTQYF TGTGCCAGCAGGCTCGGAGGACAGGGTTTTACAGATACGCAGTATTTT
TRBJ1-1 TRBD1 . TRBV10-3 CAISESLTGGGNTEAFF TGTGCCATCAGTGAGTCCCTAACAGGGGGAGGCAACACTGAAGCTTTCTTT
TRBJ2-2 TRBD2 . TRBV3-1/TRBV3-2 CASSHRTSGGTGELFF TGTGCCAGCAGCCACCGGACTAGCGGGGGTACCGGGGAGCTGTTTTTT
TRBJ2-3 TRBD2 . TRBV7-8 CASSPGLAGVYF TGTGCCAGCAGCCCGGGACTAGCGGGTGTGTATTTT
TRBJ1-4 TRBD1 . TRBV5-4 CASKSKSGDSNEKLFF TGTGCCAGCAAGTCCAAGTCGGGGGACAGTAATGAAAAACTGTTTTTT
TRBJ1-5 TRBD1 . TRBV6-5 CASDSGQSNQPQHF TGTGCCAGTGACTCGGGACAGAGCAATCAGCCCCAGCATTTT
TRBJ2-7 . . TRBV19 CATRPRGGDEQYF TGTGCCACAAGACCCCGGGGTGGGGACGAGCAGTACTTC